This entry lists 19 T cell receptor beta chains sequenced from one sample in a study of immune cell composition in non-small cell lung cancer. The method was immunoSEQ multiplex PCR; TCRdb's version includes in-frame clones alone and lacks a portion of them. The sample includes around 2,300 clones, about four fifths of them seen just once. The sample comprised lung tumor tissue. These receptor sequences come from a human donor with non-small cell lung cancer.

The chain carries TRBV29-1 and TRBJ2-5; D unresolved. From germline, CDR1 is SQVTM and CDR2 ANQGSEA. Trimming took 1 base from V and 5 from J, leaving 11 bases between them. The CDR3 sequence is 13 residues long. The CDR3 loop reads CSVEVPPMETQYF. CDR3 in DNA: TGCAGCGTTGAAGTCCCCCCCATGGAGACCCAGTACTTC.

This chain links TRBV7-9 with TRBJ1-1, with TRBD1 matching over 9 bases. The CDR3 contains 19 residues. Germline V lookup: CDR1 SEHNR, CDR2 FQNEAQ (reference sequence). The J segment lost 0 bases and the V segment lost 4 bases, leaving 15 bases of the junction unmatched. CDR3 region: CASSSDRRTGAAMNTEAFF. Here the CDR3 DNA reads TGTGCCAGCAGCTCGGACCGGCGGACAGGGGCGGCCATGAACACTGAAGCTTTCTTT.

This CDR3 reads CASSDFGRGGTDTQYF. For the CDR3, the DNA is TGTGCCAGCAGTGACTTCGGCAGAGGCGGGACAGATACGCAGTATTTT. The chain links TRBV28 to TRBJ2-3; maybe TRBD2 (5 bases). The germline V and J ends were trimmed by 5 bases and 3 bases, with 18 bases remaining between them. This CDR3 spans 16 amino acids. Germline CDR1 is MDHEN and CDR2 is SYDVKM.

V and J are TRBV30 and TRBJ2-3; 7 bases align to TRBD2. V lost 1 base, J lost 6 bases, and 10 bases stayed unmatched. Germline assignment: CDR1 GTSNPN and CDR2 SVGIG (reference sequence). This CDR3 contains 15 residues. DNA for the CDR3: TGTGCCTGGAGTGCCGAAGCGGCGGGAGTGGATACGCAGTATTTT. Amino acids: CAWSAEAAGVDTQYF.

This clone appeared a few times. The rearrangement links TRBV2 to TRBJ1-2; D remains ambiguous. The germline V gene encodes CDR1 SNHLY and CDR2 FYNNEI. The V end was cut by 8 bases, the J end by 5 bases, with 18 bases between. CDR3 length: 14 residues. The CDR3 nucleotides read TGTGCCAGCCGAAGGGAAGAGGGATCTTATGGCTACACCTTC. Amino acids: CASRREEGSYGYTF.

This clone was picked up a small number of times. J is TRBJ1-2 and V is TRBV7-3; the match to TRBD1 covers 7 bases. The CDR3 covers 14 residues. Germline trimming cut 6 bases from V and 7 bases from J; bases unmatched to any gene: 11. The germline CDR1 and CDR2 sequences are SGHTA and FQGTGA. The CDR3 nucleotides are TGTGCCAGCAGTCCGACAGGGACGGAGAGTGGCTACACCTTC. It is translated as CASSPTGTESGYTF.

This clone was detected only a few times. The chain recombines TRBV4-2 with TRBJ2-3; 7 bases are shared with TRBD2. The junction had 3 bases not matched to a gene; V was cut back by 3 bases and J by 0 bases. The CDR3 is 15 amino acids. CDR1 and CDR2 (germline): LGHNA, YNFKEQ. CDR3 sequence: CASSQTSLSTDTQYF. The CDR3 nucleotides are TGTGCCAGCAGCCAGACTAGCCTTAGCACAGATACGCAGTATTTT.

The rearrangement joins TRBV7-2 to TRBJ2-4, with a possible D match to TRBD1 (6 bases). CDR1 and CDR2 (germline): SGHTA, FQGNSA. Deletions cut 5 bases from V and 1 base from J, with 18 bases between. This CDR3 is built from 17 residues. CDR3 coding DNA: TGTGCCAGCAGCCCCAGGGCCAGGGGCCACGCCAAAAACATTCAGTACTTC. Translated, it gives CASSPRARGHAKNIQYF.

This clone was seen once. The rearrangement uses TRBV11-2 and TRBJ2-5; D unclear. The CDR3 runs to 14 residues. V was cut by 5 bases and J by 1 base, with 11 bases left in between. Germline lookup yields CDR1 SGHAT and CDR2 FQNNGV. The chain's CDR3 is CASSLRLFQETQYF. CDR3 sequence (DNA): TGTGCCAGCAGCCTCAGACTGTTCCAAGAGACCCAGTACTTC.

The CDR3 loop reads CASSPRTGANTEAFF. The CDR3 nucleotides read TGTGCCAGCAGTCCACGGACAGGGGCGAACACTGAAGCTTTCTTT. The chain couples TRBV2 to TRBJ1-1, with 9 bases aligning to TRBD1. With V trimmed by 5 bases and J by 1 base, 5 bases remained unmatched. CDR3 length: 15 residues. Germline CDR1 SNHLY, CDR2 FYNNEI.

The chain recombines TRBV7-2 with TRBJ2-3; weak D call: TRBD2 (6 bases). This CDR3 contains 15 residues. Germline values: CDR1 SGHTA, CDR2 FQGNSA. Trimming removed 6 bases at V and 5 bases at J, with 18 bases between. CDR3 region: CASRLATTPVDTQYF. The CDR3 region has the DNA TGTGCCAGCAGGCTAGCGACCACCCCCGTAGATACGCAGTATTTT.

The rearrangement uses TRBV19 and TRBJ2-2; 13 nucleotides agree with TRBD2. Unmatched junction bases numbered 8, after V lost 4 bases and J lost 0 bases. Germline loops: CDR1 LNHDA, CDR2 SQIVND (reference sequence). The CDR3 is 19 amino acids. CDR3 sequence: CASSKSWGLAGPNTGELFF. For the CDR3, the DNA is TGTGCCAGTAGTAAGTCCTGGGGACTAGCGGGACCGAACACCGGGGAGCTGTTTTTT.

The chain uses TRBV30 and TRBJ1-2, with D tentatively TRBD1 (5 bases). This CDR3 is 13 amino acids long. The germline CDR1 and CDR2 sequences are GTSNPN and SVGIG (reference sequence). With 3 bases removed from V and 6 bases from J, the gap between germline ends came to 14 bases. CDR3: CAWRRWGVNGYTF. As DNA, the CDR3 is TGTGCCTGGAGAAGATGGGGGGTAAATGGCTACACCTTC.

The rearrangement uses TRBV9 and TRBJ2-5; 7 bases align to TRBD2. The DNA matches TRBJ2-7 better at its end, which makes the J call doubtful. Germline V gives CDR1 SGDLS, CDR2 YYNGEE. This CDR3 spans 14 amino acids. The CDR3, as DNA: TGTGCCAGCAGCGTTTCCGGGACTAACTACGAGCAGTACTTC. Amino acids: CASSVSGTNYEQYF.

The J gene is TRBJ1-1, the V gene TRBV29-1, with TRBD1 identical over 7 bases. The CDR3 is 13 amino acids. Per the germline V gene, CDR1 is SQVTM and CDR2 is ANQGSEA. Losses at the gene ends were 7 bases for V and 5 bases for J; bases not matched to a gene: 10. The CDR3 bases are TGCAGCGCAGTGGGGGACAGCCGTACTGAAGCTTTCTTT. This sequence encodes CSAVGDSRTEAFF.

This clone came up once. The chain carries TRBV9 and TRBJ2-3; tentative D call: TRBD2 (6 bases). Germline CDR1 is SGDLS and CDR2 is YYNGEE. The V end lost 6 bases, the J end lost 0 bases, and 14 bases lay between the germline ends. The CDR3 totals 15 residues. This CDR3 reads CASTVEGLSTDTQYF. The CDR3 DNA reads TGTGCCAGCACCGTGGAGGGACTGAGCACAGATACGCAGTATTTT.

This clone has only one observation. The rearrangement joins TRBV7-8 to TRBJ2-5; D perhaps matches TRBD1 (6 bases). With 5 bases removed from V and 1 base from J, the gap between germline ends came to 11 bases. This CDR3 is built from 14 residues. Germline V lookup: CDR1 SGHVS, CDR2 FQNEAQ. The CDR3 DNA sequence: TGTGCCAGCAGCAAGGGGGTTATCCAAGAGACCCAGTACTTC. Encoded protein: CASSKGVIQETQYF.

In this sample, this clone turned up once. This rearrangement joins TRBV28 to TRBJ1-2, with D unresolved. The V end lost 6 bases, the J end lost 4 bases, and 9 bases lay between the germline ends. The CDR3 covers 12 residues. Germline-derived CDR1 and CDR2 are MDHEN and SYDVKM. DNA for the CDR3: TGTGCCAGCAGGATGCGGGGCTATGGCTACACCTTC. Its translation: CASRMRGYGYTF.

The genes are TRBV19 and TRBJ1-1; D is undetermined. Per the germline V gene, CDR1 is LNHDA and CDR2 is SQIVND (reference sequence). The ends were cut back, 7 bases at V and 0 bases at J, with 9 bases in the middle. CDR3 size: 13 residues. The CDR3 region is CASKRVLNTEAFF. DNA of the CDR3: TGTGCCAGTAAACGGGTTTTGAACACTGAAGCTTTCTTT.